Reported below is one TCR beta chain. No antigen is known for it. This sample was included in a study of blood T cells in healthy people across ages. Study conclusions and caveats: Donor CMV status, an unknown factor, possibly confounded changes in expanded clonotypes. It was not possible, with unsorted PBMCs, to conclusively compare naive and antigen-experienced cells.

CDR1 and CDR2 from the germline V gene are DFQATT and SNEGSKA (reference sequence). The CDR3 is made up of 14 amino acids. Losses at the gene ends were 4 bases for V and 6 bases for J; bases not matched to a gene: 8. Using a J-beta primer mix together with a sample-barcoded 5' primer, a second PCR was run for about 6 to 11 cycles. TCRdb analysed the 5' RACE reads with MiXCR anew, one entry per CDR3 protein. The data contain hundreds of thousands of distinct CDR3 sequences, 45% to 70% of them singletons. The sample consisted of blood. J is TRBJ1-1 and V is TRBV20-1; TRBD1 aligns across 10 bases. This TCR came from a man aged 35 to 55 in good health. CDR3 protein: CSAIGLTGGSEAFF. CDR3 in DNA: TGCAGTGCTATCGGACTGACAGGGGGCTCTGAAGCTTTCTTT.